This entry concerns a single T cell receptor (beta chain). This specimen belongs to a study of T cell changes during pregnancy in multiple sclerosis. Sequencing was performed with immunoSEQ multiplex PCR; in TCRdb, only in-frame clones are kept and a portion is missing. The sample has tens of thousands of clones, 75% to 95% seen once. J lost 3 bases, V lost 3 bases, and 12 bases had no gene match. Looked up from germline, CDR1 is SEHNR and CDR2 is FQNEAQ (reference sequence). This CDR3 comprises 18 residues. The TCR sequence derives from a female donor in good health, enrolled as a control in a pregnancy study. The chain joins TRBV7-9 to TRBJ2-5; 11 bases agree with TRBD2. Sequences were derived from CD4+ T cells from peripheral blood mononuclear cells, sampled after pregnancy. CDR3 in DNA: TGTGCCAGCAGCTTTCGGGTCTCCGGGACTAGCGGAAAAGAGACCCAGTACTTC. It yields the protein CASSFRVSGTSGKETQYF.